This TCR beta chain was sequenced in a study of CD8 T cells in Susac syndrome. The multiple sclerosis controls, all treatment-naive patients, had relapsing-remitting disease that was stable or active. It was with random hexamers that roughly 0.5 to 1 ug RNA was reverse transcribed. TCRdb called the immunoSEQ multiplex PCR reads again in MiXCR, with one record for every CDR3 protein. The sample includes a few hundred thousand distinct CDR3 sequences, roughly 85% of them seen just once. Sequences were obtained from CD8+ T cells from PBMCs. The TCR comes from a human donor with multiple sclerosis.

As DNA, the CDR3 is TGTGCCAGCCTTCAGGGACAGGGGGCCAACATTCAGTACTTC. Residues: CASLQGQGANIQYF. The rearrangement joins TRBV28 to TRBJ2-4, with 12 bases lining up with TRBD1. The germline V gene has CDR1 MDHEN and CDR2 SYDVKM. Germline trimming cut 8 bases from V and 7 bases from J; bases unmatched to any gene: 6. CDR3 size: 14 residues.